Shown below are 23 T cell receptor beta chains from a single sample sequenced in a study of blood T cell repertoires in COVID-19. The data were produced by immunoSEQ multiplex PCR, yet TCRdb's version contains in-frame clones alone and is incomplete. Altogether 75,000 or so clones are present, approximately 88% being singletons, with the ten largest covering roughly 5.3%. The sequencing sample was made of peripheral blood. These receptors all come from a woman aged 80 or older with active or convalescent COVID-19.

The chain combines TRBV19 with TRBJ2-6, with a possible D match to TRBD1 (6 bases). The CDR3 has 17 residues. V dropped 4 bases and J dropped 1 base, with 14 bases sitting between them. Germline CDR1 reads LNHDA; CDR2 reads SQIVND (reference sequence). In DNA form, the CDR3 reads TGTGCCAGTAGTAGCTCAGGGGTTAGGTCTGGGGCCAACGTCCTGACTTTC. Its translation is CASSSSGVRSGANVLTF.

This clone was found a few times. The chain is built from TRBV6-2 or TRBV6-3 and TRBJ2-7; TRBD2 matches at 12 bases. This CDR3 contains 16 residues. Looked up from germline, CDR1 is MNHEY and CDR2 is SVGEGT. Trimming cost V 2 bases and J 3 bases; bases outside gene matches: 5. The DNA for the CDR3 is TGTGCCAGCAGTTACGGCCCTAGCGGGGGGGGCTACGAGCAGTACTTC. It yields the protein CASSYGPSGGGYEQYF.

This rearrangement joins TRBV11-2 to TRBJ2-7, with no clear D. The CDR3 length is 14 residues. V was shortened by 5 bases and J by 3 bases, with 14 bases between the two germline ends. Germline V gene data show CDR1 as SGHAT and CDR2 as FQNNGV. CDR3 nucleotides: TGTGCCAGCAGCCCGATATCGCGCCTCTACGAGCAGTACTTC. Translating it yields CASSPISRLYEQYF.

This chain joins TRBV5-4 and TRBJ1-3; D might be TRBD1 (5 bases). Germline V gene data show CDR1 as SGHNT and CDR2 as YYREEE (reference sequence). V was pared by 0 bases and J by 3 bases, with 13 bases between. This CDR3 contains 16 residues. The CDR3 DNA reads TGTGCCAGCAGCTTGGGAGGCTTGGGGCTTGGAAACACCATATATTTT. Translating it yields CASSLGGLGLGNTIYF.

The sample holds a few counts of this clone. DNA of the CDR3: TGCGCCAGCAGCCAAGAAACCGGGACAAGGACCTACGAGCAGTACTTC. Its protein is CASSQETGTRTYEQYF. This chain joins TRBV4-3 and TRBJ2-7; possible D gene TRBD1, 6 bases. The CDR3 is 16 residues long. Trimming cost V 0 bases and J 2 bases, with 14 bases left between them. Germline V gene sequence: CDR1 LGHNA, CDR2 YSLEER.

This chain links TRBV20-1 with TRBJ1-1, with D uncertain. The CDR3 length is 11 residues. The germline V gene has CDR1 DFQATT and CDR2 SNEGSKA (reference sequence). The V end lost 0 bases, the J end lost 5 bases, and 4 bases lay between the germline ends. CDR3 sequence (DNA): TGCAGTGCTAGAGATCTAACTGAAGCTTTCTTT. It specifies CSARDLTEAFF.

The gene calls are TRBV27 and TRBJ1-5; D possibly corresponds to TRBD1 (6 bases). V lost 0 bases and J lost 7, with 22 bases in between. This CDR3 is built from 18 residues. Germline CDR1 reads MNHEY; CDR2 reads SMNVEV (reference sequence). This chain's CDR3 is CASSLSPLLGASKQPQHF. CDR3 nucleotides: TGTGCCAGCAGTTTATCCCCCCTTCTGGGGGCCTCAAAGCAGCCCCAGCATTTT.

This clone was seen more than once but under ten times. This chain links TRBV4-1 with TRBJ2-5; TRBD2 matches 14 bases. V was clipped by 3 bases and J by 3 bases; unmatched bases: 6. In germline, CDR1 is MGHRA, CDR2 YSYEKL. CDR3 length: 17 amino acids. As DNA, the CDR3 is TGCGCCAGCAGCCAGAGACTAGCGGGAGGGAAGGAAGAGACCCAGTACTTC. Translated: CASSQRLAGGKEETQYF.

The V and J genes are TRBV5-1 and TRBJ2-7, with TRBD1 matching 8 bases. The CDR3 loop spans 14 amino acids. Germline V CDR1 and CDR2: SGHRS, YFSETQ. V was pared by 7 bases and J by 5 bases, with 11 bases of the junction left unmatched. The CDR3 DNA is TGCGCCAGCCGCACCAGGACAGGGTGGGACGAGCAGTACTTC. Translated, it gives CASRTRTGWDEQYF.

The chain links TRBV5-1 to TRBJ2-3; D is possibly TRBD2 (6 bases). Germline V gene data show CDR1 as SGHRS and CDR2 as YFSETQ. There are 13 residues in the CDR3. The V and J ends lost 4 bases and 5 bases respectively, with 11 bases between them. The chain's CDR3 is CASSDPGGDTQYF. The DNA for the CDR3 is TGCGCCAGCAGCGACCCCGGGGGAGATACGCAGTATTTT.

The chain links TRBV7-2 to TRBJ2-2; D perhaps matches TRBD1 (6 bases). The germline V gene has CDR1 SGHTA and CDR2 FQGNSA. The V gene lost 3 bases and the J gene lost 4 bases, with 12 bases spanning the gap. The CDR3 spans 15 residues. The CDR3 nucleotides are TGTGCCAGCAGCTTTTCTCAGGGGCCCACCGGGGAGCTGTTTTTT. Its translation: CASSFSQGPTGELFF.

The chain carries TRBV25-1 and TRBJ2-5; D remains unclear. Trimming took off 10 bases at V and 1 base at J, with 16 bases between the two ends. Germline V CDR1 and CDR2: MGHDK, SYGVNS. The CDR3 sequence is 14 residues long. Here the CDR3 DNA reads TGTGCCACCAGCCGAGACACCGTCCAAGAGACCCAGTACTTC. This sequence encodes CATSRDTVQETQYF.

The chain uses TRBV3-1 (or the pseudogene TRBV3-2) and TRBJ2-7; 7 nucleotides align to TRBD1. The CDR3 consists of 15 residues. From germline, CDR1 is LGHDT and CDR2 YNNKEL (reference sequence). V was clipped by 3 bases and J by 5 bases; unmatched bases: 10. The CDR3 spells CASSQVEGAADEQYF. For the CDR3, the DNA is TGTGCCAGCAGCCAGGTAGAGGGGGCTGCTGACGAGCAGTACTTC.

The J gene is TRBJ2-5, the V gene TRBV30; 7 bases match TRBD2. Germline CDR1 and CDR2: GTSNPN and SVGIG (reference sequence). There are 14 residues in the CDR3. With 0 bases clipped from V and 1 base from J, the junction kept 2 bases outside the gene matches. Here the CDR3 reads CAWSVGGTQETQYF. CDR3 nucleotide sequence: TGTGCCTGGAGTGTCGGGGGGACCCAAGAGACCCAGTACTTC.

The chain couples TRBV7-2 to TRBJ2-7; 8 nucleotides align to TRBD2. CDR3 length: 15 residues. The germline CDR1 and CDR2 sequences are SGHTA and FQGNSA. J lost 2 bases, V lost 5 bases, and 8 bases had no gene match. CDR3 DNA sequence: TGTGCCAGCAGCCCCACCGGGACTAGGCCCTACGAGCAGTACTTC. It encodes CASSPTGTRPYEQYF.

This sequence joins TRBV7-2 and TRBJ2-5, with TRBD2 identical over 10 bases. The V gene end was trimmed by 1 base and the J gene end by 5 bases; junction bases not matched to a gene: 7. The CDR3 is made up of 16 amino acids. Germline values: CDR1 SGHTA, CDR2 FQGNSA. CDR3 residues: CASSLVVLAGVETQYF. The CDR3 DNA is TGTGCCAGCAGCTTAGTAGTTCTAGCGGGAGTGGAGACCCAGTACTTC.

A remark on this clone: Other DNA variants within this sample encode the same CDR3. The rearrangement links TRBV4-3 to TRBJ2-7, with D possibly TRBD1 on 6 matching bases. V was cut by 1 base and J by 1 base, with 8 bases left in between. CDR1 LGHNA and CDR2 YSLEER come from the germline V gene. The CDR3 sequence is 14 residues long. In nucleotides, the CDR3 is TGCGCCAGCAGCCAAGGAGGGGGTTCCTACGAGCAGTACTTC. It translates to CASSQGGGSYEQYF.

The chain employs TRBV5-8 and TRBJ2-7; TRBD1 matches at 7 bases. The trim removed 4 bases at V and 0 bases at J, leaving 4 bases unmatched. Germline V gene data show CDR1 as SGHTS and CDR2 as YDEGEE. The CDR3 loop spans 14 amino acids. The DNA for the CDR3 is TGTGCCAGCAGCCAGGGACAGACCTCCTACGAGCAGTACTTC. It translates to CASSQGQTSYEQYF. Full variable domain (missing parts from reference TRBV5-8 and TRBJ2-7): EAGVTQSPTHLIKTRGQQATLRCSPISGHTSVYWYQQALGLGLQFLLWYDEGEERNRGNFPPRFSGRQFPNYSSELNVNALELEDSALYLCASSQGQTSYEQYFGPGTRLTVT.

The chain is built from TRBV7-6 and TRBJ2-3; D is perhaps TRBD2 (6 bases). This CDR3 comprises 15 residues. Germline V lookup: CDR1 SGHVS, CDR2 FNYEAQ. The V and J ends lost 5 bases and 2 bases respectively, with 14 bases between them. Written as DNA, the CDR3 is TGTGCCAGCAGCCCCGGAGGACTATACACAGATACGCAGTATTTT. Encoded protein: CASSPGGLYTDTQYF.

J is TRBJ1-4 and V is TRBV7-9; the D is unclear. CDR1 SEHNR and CDR2 FQNEAQ come from the germline V gene (reference sequence). The V end was cut by 2 bases, the J end by 4 bases, with 8 bases between. The CDR3 is made up of 14 amino acids. The CDR3 DNA is TGTGCCAGCAGCTTATCCATGAGTAATGAAAAACTGTTTTTT. It is translated as CASSLSMSNEKLFF. The complete variable domain, with remaining parts taken from reference TRBV7-9 and TRBJ1-4, reads DTGVSQNPRHKITKRGQNVTFRCDPISEHNRLYWYRQTLGQGPEFLTYFQNEAQLEKSRLLSDRFSAERPKGSFSTLEIQRTEQGDSAMYLCASSLSMSNEKLFFGSGTQLSVL.

V is TRBV6-5 and J is TRBJ1-2; no clear D gene. The CDR3 length is 15 residues. V was clipped by 2 bases and J by 4 bases, with 14 bases between them. Looked up from germline, CDR1 is MNHEY and CDR2 is SVGAGI. The CDR3 nucleotides are TGTGCCAGCAGTTACCTCCCCCGGGGAGGCTATGGCTACACCTTC. Amino acids: CASSYLPRGGYGYTF.

The rearrangement joins TRBV11-2 to TRBJ2-7, with 16 bases identical to TRBD2. The germline V gene has CDR1 SGHAT and CDR2 FQNNGV. There are 16 residues in the CDR3. J was trimmed by 5 bases and V by 3 bases; bases with no gene match: 4. The CDR3 DNA reads as TGTGCCAGCAGCTTGGGACTAGCGGGGGGGCTCAACGAGCAGTACTTC. Translating it yields CASSLGLAGGLNEQYF.

This clone was recorded once. J is TRBJ1-4 and V is TRBV7-9; maybe TRBD1 (5 bases). V lost 5 bases, J lost 3 bases, and 16 bases lay in between. In germline, CDR1 is SEHNR, CDR2 FQNEAQ (reference sequence). CDR3 size: 16 residues. The CDR3 nucleotides are TGTGCCAGCAGCCCGGGGGTGGGAAACCCTAATGAAAAACTGTTTTTT. Translating it yields CASSPGVGNPNEKLFF.